This T cell receptor (beta chain) was observed in a study of T-cell reconstitution after alpha-beta-depleted transplantation in children. This clonotype showed up many times. Germline V lookup: CDR1 LGHDT, CDR2 YNNKEL (reference sequence). The length of the CDR3 is 14 residues. Trimming at V came to 4 bases and at J to 2 bases, leaving 2 bases not matched to a gene. Preparing the TCRbeta library involved the use of unique molecular identifiers. TCRdb ran MiXCR on the PCR reads and lists one entry per CDR3 protein. This table holds over 85,000 distinct CDR3 sequences, over 9% found once. The material sequenced was PBMCs from the stem cell graft donor, taken from the stem cell graft. The chain uses TRBV3-1 and TRBJ2-3; 8 bases match TRBD2. The sequence came from a human donor who donated a stem cell graft to a child with acute lymphoblastic leukemia. The DNA for the CDR3 is TGTGCCAGCAGCCGGGGACTAGTCACAGATACGCAGTATTTT. Protein product: CASSRGLVTDTQYF.